The 12 T cell receptor beta chains given below trace back to one sample, sequenced in a study of blood T cell repertoires in COVID-19. Libraries were prepared by immunoSEQ multiplex PCR; TCRdb keeps only in-frame clonotypes and omits some of them. In the table there are 150,000 to 200,000 clones, more than 60% of which are singletons. The sequencing sample was made of peripheral blood. The source is a man aged 55 to 70 with acute or convalescent COVID-19.

Concerning this clone: Other nucleotide sequences in the sample specify the same CDR3. This chain joins TRBV6-2 or TRBV6-3 and TRBJ1-6, with no clear D. The germline V and J ends were trimmed by 0 bases and 0 bases, with 6 bases remaining between them. This CDR3 region has 16 residues. The V gene's germline CDR1 is MNHEY and CDR2 SVGEGT. The CDR3 region is CASSYSGSSYNSPLHF. In DNA form, the CDR3 reads TGTGCCAGCAGTTACTCGGGGAGCTCCTATAATTCACCCCTCCACTTT.

The chain carries TRBV5-6 and TRBJ1-6; D unresolved. V was pared by 0 bases and J by 7 bases, with 8 bases between. Germline CDR1 and CDR2: SGHDT and YYEEEE. CDR3 size: 14 residues. CDR3 nucleotides: TGTGCCAGCAGCTTGGTCAACGGGAATTCACCCCTCCACTTT. Its protein is CASSLVNGNSPLHF.

The rearrangement joins TRBV18 to TRBJ1-5, with D possibly TRBD1 on 5 matching bases. Trimming removed 5 bases at V and 0 bases at J, with 20 bases between. Germline CDR1 is KGHSH and CDR2 is LQKENI. The CDR3 is 18 amino acids. The CDR3, as DNA: TGTGCCAGCTCATCCATGAAAGGACGGACATATAGCAATCAGCCCCAGCATTTT. Amino acid sequence: CASSSMKGRTYSNQPQHF.

The CDR3: CASSVGGGLGGELFF. In DNA form, the CDR3 reads TGTGCCAGCAGCGTAGGGGGGGGGCTCGGCGGGGAGCTGTTTTTT. This chain connects TRBV9 to TRBJ2-2; possibly TRBD2 for D (7 bases). V was shortened by 0 bases and J by 7 bases, with 13 bases between the two germline ends. Germline V lookup: CDR1 SGDLS, CDR2 YYNGEE. The CDR3 consists of 15 residues.

This chain connects TRBV11-3 to TRBJ2-1; tentatively, D is TRBD2 (7 bases). V dropped 5 bases and J dropped 1 base, with 15 bases sitting between them. The germline V gene encodes CDR1 SGHNT and CDR2 YENEEA. The CDR3 has 16 amino acids. The CDR3 nucleotides read TGTGCCAGCAGCCGCTCAGGGGAGGGGTCCTACAATGAGCAGTTCTTC. It yields the protein CASSRSGEGSYNEQFF. The full variable domain, in which reference TRBV11-3 and TRBJ2-1 provide the parts outside the CDR3, is EAGVVQSPRYKIIEKKQPVAFWCNPISGHNTLYWYLQNLGQGPELLIRYENEEAVDDSQLPKDRFSAERLKGVDSTLKIQPAELGDSAVYLCASSRSGEGSYNEQFFGPGTRLTVL.

CDR3 region: CASSLEMGVRNSPLHF. The CDR3 DNA follows: TGTGCCAGCAGCTTAGAGATGGGAGTGAGGAATTCACCCCTCCACTTT. The chain combines TRBV11-2 with TRBJ1-6; D is undetermined. This CDR3 spans 16 amino acids. Trimming removed 0 bases at V and 7 bases at J, with 13 bases between. CDR1 is SGHAT, CDR2 FQNNGV, per germline.

The V gene is TRBV19, the J gene TRBJ2-5; the match to TRBD2 covers 9 bases. The CDR3 spans 17 residues. Germline-derived CDR1 and CDR2 are LNHDA and SQIVND (reference sequence). Trimming cost V 5 bases and J 5 bases; bases outside gene matches: 15. The CDR3 sequence is CASSPRGLAGLGETQYF. Here the CDR3 DNA reads TGTGCCAGTAGTCCCAGAGGGCTAGCGGGGTTGGGGGAGACCCAGTACTTC.

CDR3 nucleotides: TGTGCCAGCGGTCGACAGATTACCGGGGAGCTGTTTTTT. Its protein is CASGRQITGELFF. This chain connects TRBV27 to TRBJ2-2; weak D call: TRBD1 (5 bases). Germline V gene data show CDR1 as MNHEY and CDR2 as SMNVEV (reference sequence). V shed 8 bases and J shed 5 bases, with 12 bases lying between them. This CDR3 is built from 13 residues.

The chain carries TRBV4-3 and TRBJ1-3; no definite D call. CDR1 LGHNA and CDR2 YSLEER come from the germline V gene. V lost 4 bases and J lost 4, with 17 bases in between. This CDR3 comprises 16 residues. The CDR3 spells CASSPEGLGGGNTIYF. The DNA of the CDR3 is TGCGCCAGCAGCCCTGAGGGCTTAGGCGGCGGAAACACCATATATTTT.

V gene TRBV29-1 combines with J gene TRBJ2-7; D possibly corresponds to TRBD2 (6 bases). Per germline, CDR1 SQVTM and CDR2 ANQGSEA. Deletions cut 5 bases from V and 9 bases from J, with 17 bases between. This CDR3 has 12 amino acids. The CDR3 DNA reads as TGCAGCGTTTCCGGGACTGCCTTTGTGCAGTACTTC. It is translated as CSVSGTAFVQYF.

Comments on this clone: Germline and junction disagree at one end, which may indicate a read error. V and J are TRBV29-1 and TRBJ1-1; the D is unclear. Per germline, CDR1 SQVTM and CDR2 ANQGSEA. The CDR3 extends over 11 amino acids. The CDR3 protein is CSVEVGKTHVF. In DNA form, the CDR3 reads TGCAGCGTTGAAGTCGGGAAAACCCATGTCTTT.

This chain links TRBV15 with TRBJ1-1; no reliable D call. This CDR3 is built from 15 residues. Germline V gene lookup returns CDR1 LNHNV and CDR2 YYDKDF (reference sequence). V lost 4 bases, J lost 5 bases, and 17 bases lay in between. The CDR3 DNA reads TGTGCCACCAGCAAAGATCTAGGTATGTGGACTGAAGCTTTCTTT. This sequence encodes CATSKDLGMWTEAFF.